These 8 T cell receptor beta chains originate from one sample sequenced in a study of T cell responses to AZD1222 COVID-19 vaccine. Assay: immunoSEQ multiplex PCR; the TCRdb copy retains only in-frame clones and omits some. The repertoire holds around 120,000 clones, with more than 65% as singletons. The specimen was peripheral blood, collected 28 days after the second AZD1222 dose. The origin of the receptors is an adult who received the AZD1222 COVID-19 vaccine.

The chain is built from TRBV15 and TRBJ1-1, with 7 bases matching TRBD1. The germline V gene has CDR1 LNHNV and CDR2 YYDKDF (reference sequence). V lost 4 bases and J lost 5; bases outside the gene matches: 7. The CDR3 totals 14 residues. This chain's CDR3 is CATSTRQGQTEAFF. The CDR3 DNA reads as TGTGCCACCAGCACCCGACAGGGACAAACTGAAGCTTTCTTT.

The J gene is TRBJ1-3, the V gene TRBV7-9, with 7 bases matching TRBD1. Germline CDR1 is SEHNR and CDR2 is FQNEAQ (reference sequence). CDR3 length: 13 residues. After removal of 8 bases from V and 4 bases from J, the junction contained 5 bases not matched to a gene. CDR3 amino acids: CASEQGSGNTIYF. CDR3 bases: TGTGCCAGCGAACAGGGGTCCGGAAACACCATATATTTT.

This clone was found once. The chain couples TRBV30 to TRBJ1-5, with 7 bases lining up with TRBD1. The CDR3 loop spans 15 amino acids. Germline V lookup: CDR1 GTSNPN, CDR2 SVGIG (reference sequence). Germline trimming cut 0 bases from V and 2 bases from J; bases unmatched to any gene: 4. In nucleotides, the CDR3 is TGTGCCTGGAGTGTAAGAGGGGGCGGCAATCAGCCCCAGCATTTT. Amino acids: CAWSVRGGGNQPQHF. The full variable domain, completed using reference TRBV30 and TRBJ1-5, is SQTIHQWPATLVQPVGSPLSLECTVEGTSNPNLYWYRQAAGRGLQLLFYSVGIGQISSEVPQNLSASRPQDRQFILSSKKLLLSDSGFYLCAWSVRGGGNQPQHFGDGTRLSIL.

The chain is built from TRBV27 and TRBJ2-7, with a weak D call TRBD1 (6 bases). Germline V lookup: CDR1 MNHEY, CDR2 SMNVEV (reference sequence). The V gene lost 1 base and the J gene lost 3 bases, with 10 bases spanning the gap. The length of the CDR3 is 14 residues. The CDR3 DNA follows: TGTGCCAGCAGTTTATTACAGGGCCTCTACGAGCAGTACTTC. Amino acid sequence: CASSLLQGLYEQYF.

The rearrangement joins TRBV19 to TRBJ2-7; the D gene is possibly TRBD1 (6 bases). The CDR3 runs to 14 residues. V was cut by 5 bases and J by 2 bases, with 13 bases left in between. Germline lookup yields CDR1 LNHDA and CDR2 SQIVND (reference sequence). In nucleotides, the CDR3 is TGTGCCAGTAGTCTAACAGGGACCCCCTACGAGCAGTACTTC. Translating gives CASSLTGTPYEQYF.

This chain links TRBV6-2 or TRBV6-3 with TRBJ2-5, with D unresolved. CDR1 and CDR2 from the germline V gene are MNHEY and SVGEGT. This CDR3 contains 14 residues. V was trimmed by 4 bases and J by 3 bases, leaving 12 bases between them. DNA for the CDR3: TGTGCCAGCAGTTCTCGCGGCACGAAAGAGACCCAGTACTTC. Protein sequence: CASSSRGTKETQYF.

The chain links TRBV4-3 to TRBJ1-5, with D unclear. The CDR3 covers 14 residues. Per germline, CDR1 LGHNA and CDR2 YSLEER. Trimming left V 5 bases short and J 2 bases short, with 10 bases between. This CDR3 is CASSYESGNQPQHF. CDR3 in DNA: TGCGCCAGCAGCTACGAATCTGGCAATCAGCCCCAGCATTTT.

Only a few counts were recorded for this clone. V and J are TRBV16 and TRBJ1-6; perhaps TRBD1 as D (5 bases). Germline V gives CDR1 KGHSY, CDR2 FQNENV. V was shortened by 2 bases and J by 10 bases, with 15 bases between the two germline ends. The CDR3 consists of 15 residues. The CDR3: CASSQRTLESSPLHF. CDR3 DNA sequence: TGTGCCAGCAGCCAACGGACATTGGAAAGCTCACCCCTCCACTTT.